This TCR beta chain was captured in a study of blood T cell repertoires in COVID-19. Study summary: Researchers got acute and convalescent COVID-19 samples from the United States, Italy and Spain. The analysed material was cDNA or gDNA that came from T cells, B-cell-depleted T cells, or PBMCs.

Methods used by the authors: Reference gene primer amplification gave estimated nucleated cell counts. Assay: immunoSEQ multiplex PCR; the TCRdb copy retains only in-frame clones and omits some. That table is the source of V, J and clone size, and D and trimming were worked out from the DNA. The data hold fewer than 250,000 clones, with more than 85% observed a single time. This clone is a singleton in its sample. The V segment lost 2 bases and the J segment 4 bases; nucleotides outside the gene matches: 4. This CDR3 is built from 14 residues. In germline, CDR1 is MDHEN, CDR2 SYDVKM. The sample was peripheral blood. The TCR originated in a man aged 55 to 70 with acute or convalescent COVID-19. The chain has TRBV28 and TRBJ2-5; TRBD2 matches 7 bases. The CDR3 reads CASSLGWGGETQYF. CDR3 DNA sequence: TGTGCCAGCAGTTTAGGGTGGGGGGGAGAGACCCAGTACTTC.